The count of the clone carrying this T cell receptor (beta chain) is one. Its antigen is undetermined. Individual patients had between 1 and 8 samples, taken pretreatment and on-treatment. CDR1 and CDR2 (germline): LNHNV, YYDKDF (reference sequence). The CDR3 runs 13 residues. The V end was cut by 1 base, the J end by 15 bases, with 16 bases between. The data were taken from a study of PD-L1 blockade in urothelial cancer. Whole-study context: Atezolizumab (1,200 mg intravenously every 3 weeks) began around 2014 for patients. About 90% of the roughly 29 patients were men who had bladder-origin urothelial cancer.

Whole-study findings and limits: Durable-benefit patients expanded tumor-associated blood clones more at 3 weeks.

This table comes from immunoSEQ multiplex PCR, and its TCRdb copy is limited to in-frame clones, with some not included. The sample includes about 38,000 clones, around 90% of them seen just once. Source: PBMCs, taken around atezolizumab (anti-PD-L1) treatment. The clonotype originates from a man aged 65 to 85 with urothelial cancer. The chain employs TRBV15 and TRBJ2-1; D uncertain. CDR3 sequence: CATSRAAQQLGFF. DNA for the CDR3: TGTGCCACCAGCAGAGCGGCACAGCAGCTGGGGTTCTTC.